This entry lists 28 T cell receptor beta chains sequenced from one sample in a study of shared clonotypes between healthy human individuals. Naive CD8 cells lacked CD45RO and underwent positive selection for CCR7, leaving out terminally differentiated effector memory CD45RA+ cells. Data came from immunoSEQ multiplex PCR; TCRdb stores just in-frame clones and leaves some out. The sample carries roughly 2 million clones, about 95% recorded once. The sequenced sample was naive CD8+ T cells sorted from blood. The receptors shown here come from a man aged 18 to 29 in good health.

This clone was observed a few times. Distinct nucleotide sequences in the sample also encode this CDR3. V and J are TRBV7-9 and TRBJ2-2, with D unresolved. The CDR3 has 13 amino acids. Trimming left V 2 bases short and J 3 bases short, with 4 bases between. The germline V gene has CDR1 SEHNR and CDR2 FQNEAQ (reference sequence). As DNA, the CDR3 is TGTGCCAGCAGCTTATTAGACACCGGGGAGCTGTTTTTT. Its protein is CASSLLDTGELFF.

This clone was seen once. The V call is TRBV11-2, the J call TRBJ1-4; TRBD1 aligns across 9 bases. The CDR3 spans 17 residues. Germline V gives CDR1 SGHAT, CDR2 FQNNGV. V shed 1 base and J 8 bases; nucleotides not matched to a gene: 11. The CDR3 nucleotides read TGTGCCAGCAGCTTAGTAGGAACAGGGGGCCCCGGGGAAAAACTGTTTTTT. Its translation is CASSLVGTGGPGEKLFF.

The chain employs TRBV4-3 and TRBJ2-1; unclear D gene. The germline gives CDR1 LGHNA, CDR2 YSLEER. This CDR3 is 15 amino acids long. Trimming took 0 bases from V and 7 from J, leaving 13 bases between them. The CDR3 region is CASSQDGLTSNEQFF. The CDR3 DNA reads as TGCGCCAGCAGCCAAGATGGATTGACTTCTAATGAGCAGTTCTTC.

The V and J genes are TRBV28 and TRBJ2-3, with 8 bases that match TRBD2. V lost 8 bases and J lost 4; bases outside the gene matches: 8. This CDR3 has 14 residues. Germline V gene lookup returns CDR1 MDHEN and CDR2 SYDVKM. The CDR3 reads CASSPGLDPDTQYF. In nucleotides, the CDR3 is TGTGCCAGCTCCCCGGGACTAGACCCAGATACGCAGTATTTT.

The chain links TRBV19 to TRBJ1-5; D possibly corresponds to TRBD1 (6 bases). Per the germline V gene, CDR1 is LNHDA and CDR2 is SQIVND (reference sequence). The length of the CDR3 is 15 residues. The V end lost 3 bases, the J end lost 1 base, and 10 bases lay between the germline ends. CDR3 nucleotides: TGTGCCAGTAGTATGGCAGGGGCAAGCAATCAGCCCCAGCATTTT. Amino acids: CASSMAGASNQPQHF.

The chain is built from TRBV2 and TRBJ2-3, with D perhaps TRBD2 (5 bases). V was clipped by 2 bases and J by 2 bases, with 14 bases between them. The length of the CDR3 is 16 residues. CDR1 SNHLY and CDR2 FYNNEI come from the germline V gene. Here the CDR3 DNA reads TGTGCCAGCAGTGAATGGAGGTCCGCAGACACAGATACGCAGTATTTT. Translation gives CASSEWRSADTDTQYF.

V and J are TRBV7-9 and TRBJ1-1, with D hard to call. V was cut by 2 bases and J by 6 bases, with 4 bases left in between. This CDR3 has 11 residues. Per germline, CDR1 SEHNR and CDR2 FQNEAQ (reference sequence). The CDR3 bases are TGTGCCAGCAGCTTAATGGCTGAAGCTTTCTTT. It yields the protein CASSLMAEAFF.

This chain joins TRBV2 and TRBJ2-7, with TRBD1 matching over 9 bases. Trimming cost V 2 bases and J 2 bases; bases outside gene matches: 19. Germline CDR1 is SNHLY and CDR2 is FYNNEI. The CDR3 has 20 amino acids. This chain's CDR3 is CASSERPGTGLFWDTYEQYF. The CDR3 nucleotides read TGTGCCAGCAGTGAACGGCCCGGGACAGGGCTTTTCTGGGACACCTACGAGCAGTACTTC.

The J gene is TRBJ2-2, the V gene TRBV6-1, with 10 bases aligning to TRBD2. The CDR3 extends over 15 amino acids. The V segment lost 2 bases and the J segment 7 bases; nucleotides outside the gene matches: 4. The V gene's germline CDR1 is MNHNS and CDR2 SASEGT. The CDR3 DNA follows: TGTGCCAGCAGTGAACTAGCGGGAGAGGGCGGGGAGCTGTTTTTT. Protein sequence: CASSELAGEGGELFF.

This clone turned up a few times. The chain combines TRBV16 with TRBJ2-7, with D perhaps matching TRBD2 (5 bases). CDR3 length: 15 amino acids. Trimming shortened V by 2 bases and J by 9 bases, and 20 bases separated the two germline ends. Germline loops: CDR1 KGHSY, CDR2 FQNENV. The CDR3 loop reads CASSQSGERTLGQYF. As DNA, the CDR3 is TGTGCCAGCAGCCAAAGCGGAGAGAGGACCCTCGGGCAGTACTTC.

The V gene is TRBV4-3, the J gene TRBJ1-1; D ambiguous. The V and J ends lost 0 bases and 1 base respectively, with 6 bases between them. The CDR3 totals 14 residues. CDR1 LGHNA and CDR2 YSLEER come from the germline V gene. This CDR3 reads CASSQDNENTEAFF. CDR3 coding DNA: TGCGCCAGCAGCCAAGATAACGAGAACACTGAAGCTTTCTTT.

The chain employs TRBV18 and TRBJ1-6; weak D call: TRBD1 (5 bases). Germline V gene sequence: CDR1 KGHSH, CDR2 LQKENI. Trimming took off 6 bases at V and 8 bases at J, with 14 bases between the two ends. CDR3 length: 14 residues. The CDR3 region has the DNA TGTGCCAGCTCCTTCAGCCCGACAGATTCACCCCTCCACTTT. Its protein product is CASSFSPTDSPLHF.

The rearrangement joins TRBV7-9 to TRBJ2-7, with D perhaps matching TRBD1 (5 bases). Trimming stripped 1 base from V and 4 bases from J, with 20 bases between. CDR3 length: 17 amino acids. Germline V CDR1 and CDR2: SEHNR, FQNEAQ (reference sequence). In DNA, the CDR3 is TGTGCCAGCAGCTTAGGGACACCGGTACAAGGGGATTACGAGCAGTACTTC. Translated: CASSLGTPVQGDYEQYF.

The chain carries TRBV9 and TRBJ2-7, with D uncertain. Trimming left V 0 bases short and J 6 bases short, with 16 bases between. The CDR3 runs to 15 residues. The germline V gene has CDR1 SGDLS and CDR2 YYNGEE. The CDR3 DNA reads TGTGCCAGCAGCGTAGCAGGAACTTCGGAACCCGAGCAGTACTTC. Residues: CASSVAGTSEPEQYF.

This clone appeared a single time. The chain is built from TRBV7-8 and TRBJ2-6; 7 positions agree with TRBD2. Looked up from germline, CDR1 is SGHVS and CDR2 is FQNEAQ. Unmatched junction bases numbered 8, after V lost 4 bases and J lost 2 bases. The CDR3 is made up of 17 amino acids. CDR3 DNA: TGTGCCAGCAGCTCGGTGGGCGGGAGCACTGGGGCCAACGTCCTGACTTTC. Translation gives CASSSVGGSTGANVLTF.

A word on this clone: Other DNA sequences in the same sample also yield this CDR3. This chain links TRBV19 with TRBJ2-3; D is ambiguous. The CDR3 consists of 13 residues. Germline loops: CDR1 LNHDA, CDR2 SQIVND (reference sequence). The germline V and J ends were trimmed by 1 base and 4 bases, with 6 bases remaining between them. CDR3 coding DNA: TGTGCCAGTAGTATAGTCCCTGCAGATACGCAGTATTTT. Translating gives CASSIVPADTQYF.

The CDR3 DNA is TGCAGCGTCCGGGATTCTCAAAACATTCAGTACTTC. Its translation: CSVRDSQNIQYF. This chain connects TRBV29-1 to TRBJ2-4, with a weak D call TRBD2 (5 bases). The V gene lost 6 bases and the J gene lost 5 bases, with 11 bases spanning the gap. Germline values: CDR1 SQVTM, CDR2 ANQGSEA. This CDR3 comprises 12 residues.

The genes are TRBV7-9 and TRBJ2-2; no clear D gene. CDR3 size: 16 residues. V gave up 1 base and J gave up 6 bases, with 15 bases separating them. CDR1 is SEHNR and CDR2 is FQNEAQ in the germline V gene (reference sequence). Written as DNA, the CDR3 is TGTGCCAGCAGCTTAGACGTGGGTACCGTAGCCGGGGAGCTGTTTTTT. Its protein is CASSLDVGTVAGELFF. Based on the CDR3 plus reference TRBV7-9 and TRBJ2-2, the full variable domain is DTGVSQNPRHKITKRGQNVTFRCDPISEHNRLYWYRQTLGQGPEFLTYFQNEAQLEKSRLLSDRFSAERPKGSFSTLEIQRTEQGDSAMYLCASSLDVGTVAGELFFGEGSRLTVL.

Of note for this clone: Other DNA sequences within the sample encode an identical CDR3. This chain joins TRBV7-9 and TRBJ2-7; the D gene is possibly TRBD2 (6 bases). V lost 5 bases to trimming and J lost 0 bases, with 11 bases between them. This CDR3 comprises 14 residues. Germline V gives CDR1 SEHNR, CDR2 FQNEAQ (reference sequence). The CDR3 sequence: CASSPVGSSYEQYF. In nucleotides, the CDR3 is TGTGCCAGCAGCCCGGTCGGGAGCTCCTACGAGCAGTACTTC.

The J gene is TRBJ2-5, the V gene TRBV4-1; D is possibly TRBD2 (5 bases). The CDR3 extends over 16 amino acids. Germline assignment: CDR1 MGHRA and CDR2 YSYEKL. V was clipped by 2 bases and J by 0 bases, with 13 bases between them. The CDR3 is CASSQPTRRYQETQYF. CDR3 sequence (DNA): TGCGCCAGCAGCCAACCAACCAGGAGGTACCAAGAGACCCAGTACTTC.

The chain couples TRBV7-2 to TRBJ2-1, with 7 bases matching TRBD1. V shed 0 bases, J shed 8 bases, and the junction held 4 bases outside the gene matches. Germline V gene data show CDR1 as SGHTA and CDR2 as FQGNSA. This CDR3 has 14 residues. CDR3 protein: CASSLADRIYEQFF. CDR3 in DNA: TGTGCCAGCAGCTTAGCGGACAGGATTTATGAGCAGTTCTTC.

The J gene is TRBJ2-7, the V gene TRBV7-2; a possible D gene is TRBD2 (5 bases). The CDR3 runs to 15 residues. Trimming left V 0 bases short and J 5 bases short, with 14 bases between. Germline loops: CDR1 SGHTA, CDR2 FQGNSA. DNA for the CDR3: TGTGCCAGCAGCTTAGCCCCTAGCCCGGTCCACGAGCAGTACTTC. Amino acid sequence: CASSLAPSPVHEQYF.

As for this clone: At the DNA level, this CDR3 is encoded by other sequences in the same sample as well. V gene TRBV9 combines with J gene TRBJ2-1; 7 bases align to TRBD1. Germline trimming cut 3 bases from V and 0 bases from J; bases unmatched to any gene: 3. CDR3 length: 15 residues. CDR1 and CDR2 from the germline V gene are SGDLS and YYNGEE. The CDR3 loop is CASSADRSSYNEQFF. Written as DNA, the CDR3 is TGTGCCAGCAGCGCGGACAGGAGCTCCTACAATGAGCAGTTCTTC.

The V gene is TRBV4-1, the J gene TRBJ2-2; TRBD1 might be the D (5 bases). CDR3 length: 15 residues. Germline assignment: CDR1 MGHRA and CDR2 YSYEKL. V was pared by 3 bases and J by 0 bases, with 8 bases between. CDR3 sequence (DNA): TGCGCCAGCAGCCAGACAGATACGAACACCGGGGAGCTGTTTTTT. It encodes CASSQTDTNTGELFF.

This chain connects TRBV28 to TRBJ1-6; D not certain. There are 17 residues in the CDR3. The germline gives CDR1 MDHEN, CDR2 SYDVKM. Between the trimmed V and J ends, which lost 7 bases and 7 bases, there was a span of 23 bases. CDR3 sequence reads: CASNIRGGVYINSPLHF. In nucleotides, the CDR3 is TGTGCCAGCAATATAAGAGGTGGGGTTTACATCAATTCACCCCTCCACTTT. Full variable domain (outside the CDR3, taken from reference TRBV28 and TRBJ1-6): DVKVTQSSRYLVKRTGEKVFLECVQDMDHENMFWYRQDPGLGLRLIYFSYDVKMKEKGDIPEGYSVSREKKERFSLILESASTNQTSMYLCASNIRGGVYINSPLHFGNGTRLTVT.

About this clone itself: A read error may account for a junction end that differs from germline. This CDR3 is CASSLIGGGETQYF. In DNA form, the CDR3 reads TGTGCTAGCAGCTTAATTGGAGGTGGAGAGACCCAGTACTTC. The V and J genes are TRBV7-7 and TRBJ2-5; tentative D call: TRBD2 (5 bases). The CDR3 runs to 14 residues. The V gene's germline CDR1 is SSHAT and CDR2 FNYEAQ (reference sequence).

The V gene is TRBV27, the J gene TRBJ2-1; 11 bases align to TRBD1. J gave up 8 bases and V 5 bases, and 8 bases lay outside the gene matches. The CDR3 totals 15 residues. Germline V gene lookup returns CDR1 MNHEY and CDR2 SMNVEV (reference sequence). CDR3 sequence reads: CASSPRTGGSDEQFF. In nucleotides, the CDR3 is TGTGCCAGCAGTCCAAGGACAGGGGGCTCGGATGAGCAGTTCTTC.

V gene TRBV19 combines with J gene TRBJ2-7; perhaps TRBD2 as D (6 bases). Germline V gives CDR1 LNHDA, CDR2 SQIVND (reference sequence). The V end was cut by 5 bases, the J end by 4 bases, with 15 bases between. The CDR3 consists of 14 residues. This CDR3 reads CASSAGSGLYEQYF. DNA of the CDR3: TGTGCCAGTAGTGCAGGTAGCGGCCTATACGAGCAGTACTTC.